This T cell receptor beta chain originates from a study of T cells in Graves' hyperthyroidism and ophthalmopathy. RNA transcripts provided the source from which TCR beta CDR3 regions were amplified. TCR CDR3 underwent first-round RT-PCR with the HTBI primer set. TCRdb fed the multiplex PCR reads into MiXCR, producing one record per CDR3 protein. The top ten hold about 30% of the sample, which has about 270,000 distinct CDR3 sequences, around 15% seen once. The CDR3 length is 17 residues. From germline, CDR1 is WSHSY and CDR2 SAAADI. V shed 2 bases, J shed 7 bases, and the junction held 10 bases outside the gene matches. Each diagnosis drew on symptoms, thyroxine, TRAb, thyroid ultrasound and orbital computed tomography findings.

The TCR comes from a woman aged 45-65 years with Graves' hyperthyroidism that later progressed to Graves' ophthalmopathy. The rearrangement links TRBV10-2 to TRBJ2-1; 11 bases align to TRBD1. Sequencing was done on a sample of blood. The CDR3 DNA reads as TGCGCCAGCAGTGAGCCGCCGAGGACAGGGGGCTGGAATGAGCAGTTCTTC. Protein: CASSEPPRTGGWNEQFF.